The following is a T cell receptor (beta chain) sequence with its context. A sample-barcoded 5' primer and a J-beta primer mix were used in a second PCR of roughly 6 to 12 cycles. Tags on each cDNA molecule came from a template-switch adaptor with 12 random nucleotides. TCRdb called the 5' RACE reads again in MiXCR, with one record for every CDR3 protein. The sample shows around 820,000 distinct CDR3 sequences, about 25% of them seen only once. The entry originates in a study of blood T cells in healthy people across ages. CDR3 size: 14 residues. Losses at the gene ends were 0 bases for V and 7 bases for J; bases not matched to a gene: 4. Germline V CDR1 and CDR2: DFQATT, SNEGSKA (reference sequence). The same sample was also studied in work on T cells of mothers and their children.

The TCR was taken from a boy under 18 in good health. Sequencing input: blood. This sequence joins TRBV20-1 and TRBJ2-4; 9 bases map to TRBD1. CDR3 loop: CSARDHRGHNIQYF. CDR3 DNA: TGCAGTGCTAGAGATCACAGGGGGCACAACATTCAGTACTTC.